Listed below are T cell receptor beta chains from one sample, sequenced in a study of Ad26.COV2.S vaccination and SARS-CoV-2 variants. The protocol was immunoSEQ multiplex PCR, while the TCRdb copy is restricted to in-frame clones and leaves out a portion. The repertoire holds about 440,000 clones, with about nine tenths as singletons. The source was peripheral blood, collected in a trial of Ad26.COV2.S vaccine versus placebo. Every receptor here comes from a person between 18 and 65 years old who received the Ad26.COV2.S COVID-19 vaccine or a placebo. Each CDR3 is given with its conserved first and last residue. Each record gives: clone size, V gene, J gene, D gene, CDR3 protein, CDR3 DNA. A D gene is named only where the DNA matches it firmly. Clone size is stated in some rows and not others, as once, few, many or a class when expanded.

NA,TRBV19,TRBJ2-3,NA,CASSPGSGDTQYF,TGTGCCAGTAGTCCAGGGTCAGGAGATACGCAGTATTTT
NA,TRBV20-1,TRBJ2-1,NA,CSARLRSEQFF,TGCAGTGCTAGGCTTAGAAGTGAGCAGTTCTTC
NA,TRBV6-2/TRBV6-3,TRBJ2-2,NA,CASSYMKAGTNTGELFF,TGTGCCAGCAGTTACATGAAGGCAGGGACGAACACCGGGGAGCTGTTTTTT
NA,TRBV13,TRBJ2-7,NA,CASSFGHNGEQYF,TGTGCCAGCAGCTTCGGGCATAATGGCGAGCAGTACTTC
NA,TRBV6-5,TRBJ2-2,TRBD2,CASSYVSGRAIGELFF,TGTGCCAGCAGTTACGTAAGCGGGAGGGCCATCGGGGAGCTGTTTTTT
NA,TRBV11-2,TRBJ1-1,NA,CASSLGPMNTEAFF,TGTGCCAGCAGCTTAGGGCCTATGAACACTGAAGCTTTCTTT
NA,TRBV6-2/TRBV6-3,TRBJ2-2,NA,CASSYSRRDNANTGELFF,TGTGCCAGCAGTTACTCGAGGAGGGATAACGCGAACACCGGGGAGCTGTTTTTT
NA,TRBV4-3,TRBJ2-2,TRBD2,CASSQEGLAGAPGELFF,TGCGCCAGCAGCCAAGAGGGACTAGCGGGAGCGCCCGGGGAGCTGTTTTTT
NA,TRBV7-8,TRBJ1-1,NA,CASSLALGQVDRANTEAFF,TGTGCCAGCAGCTTAGCCCTTGGACAAGTCGATAGAGCGAACACTGAAGCTTTCTTT
NA,TRBV4-1,TRBJ2-6,TRBD1,CASSQAGGAISGANVLTF,TGCGCCAGCAGCCAAGCAGGGGGCGCGATCTCTGGGGCCAACGTCCTGACTTTC
once,TRBV5-4,TRBJ2-1,TRBD2,CASSFRLAGGYNEQFF,TGTGCCAGCAGCTTTAGACTAGCGGGGGGGTACAATGAGCAGTTCTTC
NA,TRBV25-1,TRBJ1-4,NA,CASSRVVEGKLFF,TGTGCCAGCAGTCGGGTCGTCGAAGGAAAACTGTTTTTT
NA,TRBV3-1/TRBV3-2,TRBJ2-2,NA,CASSQESSENTGELFF,TGTGCCAGCAGCCAAGAGTCTAGCGAGAACACCGGGGAGCTGTTTTTT
few,TRBV18,TRBJ1-6,TRBD1,CASSPTGSSYNSPLHF,TGTGCCAGCTCACCGACAGGGAGCTCCTATAATTCACCCCTCCACTTT
NA,TRBV5-4,TRBJ1-6,NA,CASSLGGATYNSPLHF,TGTGCCAGCAGCTTAGGAGGGGCCACCTATAATTCACCCCTCCACTTT
NA,TRBV4-2,TRBJ2-3,TRBD1,CASSQNTGDGADTQYF,TGTGCCAGCAGCCAGAATACAGGGGACGGCGCAGATACGCAGTATTTT
NA,TRBV10-3,TRBJ2-1,TRBD2,CAGATSGSYNEQFF,TGTGCTGGGGCGACTAGCGGGTCCTACAATGAGCAGTTCTTC
NA,TRBV4-3,TRBJ2-2,TRBD2,CASSQASGSPFRELFF,TGCGCCAGCAGCCAAGCTAGCGGGAGTCCTTTCCGGGAGCTGTTTTTT
NA,TRBV29-1,TRBJ1-2,TRBD1,CSVEDRAGYTF,TGCAGCGTTGAGGACAGGGCTGGCTACACCTTC
NA,TRBV19,TRBJ2-2,NA,CASSIPQGRGTGELFF,TGTGCCAGTAGTATCCCACAGGGGAGGGGGACCGGGGAGCTGTTTTTT
NA,TRBV7-2,TRBJ2-1,NA,CASSLVRGSYEQFF,TGTGCCAGCAGCTTAGTACGAGGTAGCTATGAGCAGTTCTTC
NA,TRBV5-1,TRBJ1-3,TRBD1,CASRQGLSGNTIYF,TGCGCCAGTAGACAGGGGCTCTCTGGAAACACCATATATTTT
NA,TRBV7-2,TRBJ2-1,NA,CASTLRRGGNEQFF,TGTGCCAGCACCTTGCGGCGGGGTGGCAATGAGCAGTTCTTC
NA,TRBV12-5,TRBJ1-2,NA,CATQQGANYGYTF,TGTGCTACCCAACAGGGTGCTAACTATGGCTACACCTTC
medium-sized,TRBV27,TRBJ1-2,NA,CASRGPTNYGYTF,TGTGCCAGCAGGGGACCTACTAACTATGGCTACACCTTC
few,TRBV5-1,TRBJ1-5,NA,CASSLDVGQPQHF,TGCGCCAGCAGCTTAGATGTGGGTCAGCCCCAGCATTTT
NA,TRBV15,TRBJ2-3,TRBD2,CATSTGLAGVITQYF,TGTGCCACCAGCACAGGACTAGCGGGAGTTATTACGCAGTATTTT
NA,TRBV7-8,TRBJ2-7,NA,CASSRRGKGSYEQYF,TGTGCCAGCAGCCGCCGGGGCAAGGGCTCCTACGAGCAGTACTTC
NA,TRBV4-2,TRBJ2-2,NA,CASSQASAGELFF,TGTGCCAGCAGCCAAGCAAGCGCCGGGGAGCTGTTTTTT
NA,TRBV4-2,TRBJ2-7,NA,CASSQARTSEQYF,TGTGCCAGCAGCCAAGCTCGGACCTCCGAGCAGTACTTC
NA,TRBV2,TRBJ2-7,TRBD1,CASSLYQIGTAREQYF,TGTGCCAGCAGTCTATACCAAATTGGGACAGCCAGGGAGCAGTACTTC
NA,TRBV28,TRBJ2-5,TRBD2,CASSPPAGEYQETQYF,TGTGCCAGCAGTCCCCCAGCGGGAGAGTACCAAGAGACCCAGTACTTC
NA,TRBV6-5,TRBJ2-7,TRBD1,CASSKNVQGRYEQYF,TGTGCCAGCAGTAAAAATGTACAGGGGAGATACGAGCAGTACTTC
NA,TRBV7-9,TRBJ2-7,TRBD2,CASRDSGRAFEQYF,TGTGCCAGCAGAGACAGCGGGAGGGCATTCGAGCAGTACTTC
NA,TRBV28,TRBJ2-1,TRBD2,CAIRSTGGGQFF,TGTGCCATCAGATCCACGGGGGGAGGGCAGTTCTTC
NA,TRBV29-1,TRBJ1-1,NA,CSVDPQGGRTEAFF,TGCAGCGTTGACCCCCAGGGAGGGCGGACTGAAGCTTTCTTT
NA,TRBV29-1,TRBJ1-4,NA,CSVEDEGRSMDGGEKLFF,TGCAGCGTTGAAGATGAGGGCCGATCGATGGACGGGGGTGAAAAACTGTTTTTT
NA,TRBV5-4,TRBJ1-3,TRBD1,CASSPGQGRNTIYF,TGTGCCAGCAGCCCAGGACAGGGAAGAAACACCATATATTTT
NA,TRBV7-9,TRBJ1-1,NA,CASSLGQGRTEAFF,TGTGCCAGCAGCCTAGGGCAGGGCCGGACTGAAGCTTTCTTT
NA,TRBV19,TRBJ2-3,NA,CASSILASKTDTQYF,TGTGCCAGTAGTATACTAGCCAGCAAAACAGATACGCAGTATTTT
NA,TRBV19,TRBJ2-1,TRBD2,CASSIVGLAGEQSSYNEQFF,TGTGCCAGTAGTATAGTTGGACTAGCGGGAGAACAGTCCTCCTACAATGAGCAGTTCTTC
NA,TRBV27,TRBJ1-5,NA,CASSLHAGWGSNQPQHF,TGTGCCAGCAGTTTACACGCGGGTTGGGGAAGCAATCAGCCCCAGCATTTT
NA,TRBV7-2,TRBJ2-3,TRBD1,CASSGDRRLISTDTQYF,TGTGCCAGCTCCGGGGACAGAAGATTAATATCAACAGATACGCAGTATTTT
NA,TRBV19,TRBJ2-6,NA,CASSIGGSGANVLTF,TGTGCCAGTAGTATAGGAGGATCTGGGGCCAACGTCCTGACTTTC
NA,TRBV7-6,TRBJ1-6,NA,CASSLGTGNSPLHF,TGTGCCAGCAGCCTTGGGACTGGTAATTCACCCCTCCACTTT
NA,TRBV28,TRBJ2-5,NA,CASGSRGAGVMETQYF,TGTGCCAGCGGCTCCCGGGGGGCGGGAGTTATGGAGACCCAGTACTTC
NA,TRBV28,TRBJ2-3,TRBD2,CASNVRSGGAGDTQYF,TGTGCCAGCAATGTCAGAAGCGGGGGGGCTGGAGATACGCAGTATTTT
NA,TRBV6-5,TRBJ1-1,NA,CASRTFRGLNTEAFF,TGTGCCAGCAGGACCTTCAGGGGATTGAACACTGAAGCTTTCTTT
NA,TRBV7-9,TRBJ1-1,TRBD1,CASSAPGGADTEAFF,TGTGCCAGCAGCGCCCCAGGGGGCGCGGACACTGAAGCTTTCTTT
once,TRBV7-2,TRBJ1-2,TRBD1,CASSFNRGPYGYTF,TGTGCCAGCAGCTTTAATAGGGGGCCCTATGGCTACACCTTC
NA,TRBV7-2,TRBJ2-1,TRBD2,CASSPLAGDEQFF,TGTGCCAGCAGCCCCCTAGCGGGAGATGAGCAGTTCTTC
NA,TRBV7-6,TRBJ2-3,NA,CASSLEGSSTDTQYF,TGTGCCAGCAGCTTAGAGGGGTCTAGCACAGATACGCAGTATTTT
NA,TRBV20-1,TRBJ2-3,NA,CSASSSTDTQYF,TGCAGTGCTAGTTCCTCCACAGATACGCAGTATTTT
once,TRBV7-2,TRBJ1-5,NA,CASSQDSRGQPQHF,TGTGCCAGCAGCCAGGACAGCCGAGGGCAGCCCCAGCATTTT
NA,TRBV7-7,TRBJ2-3,TRBD2,CASSSLAGGPDTQYF,TGTGCTAGCAGCTCACTAGCGGGAGGGCCAGATACGCAGTATTTT
NA,TRBV7-2,TRBJ2-3,TRBD2,CASSRTSGDTDTQYF,TGTGCCAGCAGCCGGACTAGCGGGGACACAGATACGCAGTATTTT
NA,TRBV9,TRBJ2-3,TRBD2,CASSVAASGTDTQYF,TGTGCCAGCAGCGTAGCTGCTAGCGGGACAGATACGCAGTATTTT
NA,TRBV7-3,TRBJ2-3,TRBD2,CASSPQGREGDTQYF,TGTGCCAGCAGCCCACAGGGGCGGGAGGGGGATACGCAGTATTTT
once,TRBV24-1,TRBJ2-3,NA,CATSDSPGTDTQYF,TGTGCCACCAGTGACTCGCCGGGGACAGATACGCAGTATTTT